The clone carrying this T cell receptor beta chain was recorded a few times. What it binds is unknown. This sample stems from a study of CD8 T cells in ankylosing spondylitis. Study-level points and caveats: Seven to nine highly homologous variants formed a TCR beta motif that appeared characteristic of ankylosing spondylitis blood. As reported, disease-linked clones showed significant enrichment in matched ankylosing spondylitis synovial fluid.

The CDR3 runs 15 residues. The V gene's germline CDR1 is SGHDT and CDR2 YYEEEE. With 1 base removed from V and 15 bases from J, the gap between germline ends came to 23 bases. Scientists made TCR beta libraries using quantitative 5'-RACE with molecular barcodes. From the 5' RACE reads, TCRdb called clonotypes with MiXCR, one entry per CDR3 protein. The profile shows about 240,000 distinct CDR3 sequences, 8% to 9.5% of them singletons. The V gene is TRBV5-6, the J gene TRBJ1-5; the D is unclear. This receptor was obtained from a male donor with ankylosing spondylitis or in good health (not recorded which). Material for sequencing was blood, either unsorted or a sorted T cell fraction (not recorded which). This CDR3 reads CASSLTGSGVSPRHF. The CDR3 bases are TGTGCCAGCAGCTTGACGGGGTCTGGAGTTTCCCCCAGGCATTTT.